The clone carrying this T cell receptor beta chain occurred a few times. What it binds is unknown. CDR3 size: 14 residues. V dropped 7 bases and J dropped 3 bases, with 18 bases sitting between them. Germline assignment: CDR1 SQVTM and CDR2 ANQGSEA. Averaging approximately 0.11 L, one heparinised blood draw was given by each donor. Sequencing targeted expressed TCRB transcripts, as all isolated RNA had been reverse transcribed. This table comes from immunoSEQ multiplex PCR, and its TCRdb copy is limited to in-frame clones, with some not included. Of 200,000 to 250,000 clones detected, 9% to 10% appear once; the ten largest clones hold around 0.037%. This sample was included in a study of beta chain features in type 1 diabetes. The study's findings and limits: In every one of the four CD4+ subsets, TCRB CDR3s were moderately but significantly shorter in Type 1 diabetes patients. The similarity of naive, central memory and Treg TCRB repertoires appeared greater among patients than among healthy donors.

Input material: naive CD4+ T cells from blood. V usage is TRBV29-1 and J usage is TRBJ1-1; D possibly corresponds to TRBD1 (5 bases). The origin of this receptor is a woman under 30 in good health. Here the CDR3 reads CSAVRQSRDTEAFF. CDR3 nucleotides: TGCAGCGCCGTACGACAGTCCCGGGACACTGAAGCTTTCTTT.